The 19 T cell receptor beta chains in this list originate from one sample, sequenced in a study of cytomegalovirus exposure and HLA in healthy donors (dated by TCRdb to the late 2010s). Receptors were amplified or captured by the immunoSEQ multiplex PCR assay. The multiplex PCR relied on a mix of 60 forward primers for TCR Vbeta segments and 13 reverse primers for TCR Jbeta segments. In TCRdb, the immuneACCESS table is reduced to in-frame sequences with V and J assigned. These tables do not hold every clone; where another copy was compared, an unresolved V gene accounts for under half, and the others remain unexplained. The sample contains 130,000 or so clones, approximately 89% of them found a single time. Approximately 6.7% of the sample comes from the top ten. Input material: PBMCs. Receptors were obtained from a woman aged 25 to 39 in good health and CMV-seropositive.

This chain connects TRBV30 to TRBJ1-1; possible D gene TRBD1, 6 bases. Between the trimmed V and J ends, which lost 5 bases and 4 bases, there was a span of 8 bases. The CDR3 loop spans 11 amino acids. Germline lookup yields CDR1 GTSNPN and CDR2 SVGIG (reference sequence). The CDR3 nucleotides read TGTGCCTGGGCAGGGGCCACTGAAGCTTTCTTT. Residues: CAWAGATEAFF.

This clone has only one observation. The rearrangement links TRBV29-1 to TRBJ1-2, with D unresolved. From germline, CDR1 is SQVTM and CDR2 ANQGSEA. Trimming removed 0 bases from V and 5 bases from J, with 16 bases in between. The length of the CDR3 is 15 residues. Written as DNA, the CDR3 is TGCAGCGTTGAAGATCGCGCGGGTATAGGGTATGGCTACACCTTC. It is translated as CSVEDRAGIGYGYTF.

V and J are TRBV5-4 and TRBJ2-7; D not resolved. The CDR3 loop spans 15 amino acids. Trimming took 0 bases from V and 5 from J, leaving 15 bases between them. The germline V gene has CDR1 SGHNT and CDR2 YYREEE (reference sequence). This chain's CDR3 is CASSLELRSRDEQYF. Here the CDR3 DNA reads TGTGCCAGCAGCTTGGAATTACGGTCCCGTGACGAGCAGTACTTC.

This clone showed up just a few times. J is TRBJ2-3 and V is TRBV15, with 8 bases that match TRBD2. The CDR3 covers 16 residues. Looked up from germline, CDR1 is LNHNV and CDR2 is YYDKDF (reference sequence). Trimming at V came to 8 bases and at J to 4 bases, leaving 14 bases not matched to a gene. The CDR3 reads CATRPQLAVKPDTQYF. CDR3 nucleotide sequence: TGTGCCACCCGCCCGCAACTAGCGGTAAAACCAGATACGCAGTATTTT. Complete variable domain (other parts from reference TRBV15 and TRBJ2-3): DAMVIQNPRYQVTQFGKPVTLSCSQTLNHNVMYWYQQKSSQAPKLLFHYYDKDFNNEADTPDNFQSRRPNTSFCFLDIRSPGLGDTAMYLCATRPQLAVKPDTQYFGPGTRLTVL.

This chain joins TRBV5-1 and TRBJ1-1, with D maybe TRBD1 (6 bases). V dropped 4 bases and J dropped 3 bases, with 13 bases sitting between them. Germline V lookup: CDR1 SGHRS, CDR2 YFSETQ. This CDR3 region has 14 residues. CDR3 DNA: TGCGCCAGCAGCACAGGACAGCCTTACACTGAAGCTTTCTTT. Its protein is CASSTGQPYTEAFF.

This clone is a singleton in its sample. The V gene is TRBV5-1, the J gene TRBJ2-2, with D tentatively TRBD2 (6 bases). Germline CDR1 is SGHRS and CDR2 is YFSETQ. CDR3 length: 15 residues. V dropped 4 bases and J dropped 2 bases, with 12 bases sitting between them. The CDR3 loop reads CASSEAGDNTGELFF. The CDR3 DNA reads as TGCGCCAGCAGCGAAGCGGGTGACAACACCGGGGAGCTGTTTTTT.

The chain has TRBV5-1 and TRBJ2-5; 12 nucleotides agree with TRBD2. Germline V gene lookup returns CDR1 SGHRS and CDR2 YFSETQ. This CDR3 has 14 amino acids. V shed 4 bases and J 4 bases; nucleotides not matched to a gene: 2. The CDR3 region is CASSLAGGPETQYF. The CDR3 nucleotides read TGCGCCAGCAGCCTAGCGGGGGGGCCAGAGACCCAGTACTTC.

This sequence joins TRBV27 and TRBJ2-1; TRBD2 matches 7 bases. V trimming: 6 bases; J trimming: 6 bases; junction bases outside the gene matches: 11. This CDR3 has 15 residues. Germline CDR1 reads MNHEY; CDR2 reads SMNVEV (reference sequence). CDR3 sequence: CASRWAGAPSNEQFF. The CDR3 DNA reads TGTGCCAGCAGGTGGGCGGGAGCCCCCAGCAATGAGCAGTTCTTC.

The chain uses TRBV9 and TRBJ2-2; possibly TRBD1 for D (5 bases). V dropped 3 bases and J dropped 0 bases, with 9 bases sitting between them. The V gene's germline CDR1 is SGDLS and CDR2 YYNGEE. The CDR3 has 15 amino acids. The CDR3 spells CASSEGVANTGELFF. The CDR3 DNA sequence: TGTGCCAGCAGCGAAGGGGTGGCGAACACCGGGGAGCTGTTTTTT.

CDR3: CASSHLTSGGADTQYF. The CDR3 DNA sequence: TGCGCCAGCAGCCACCTGACTAGCGGGGGGGCAGATACGCAGTATTTT. This chain connects TRBV4-1 to TRBJ2-3, with 14 bases matching TRBD2. The CDR3 runs to 16 residues. Germline V gene data show CDR1 as MGHRA and CDR2 as YSYEKL. V gave up 3 bases and J gave up 4 bases; unmatched junction bases: 3.

A single count supports this clone. The rearrangement links TRBV6-1 to TRBJ2-6; D may be TRBD1 (5 bases). This CDR3 has 15 residues. The V gene's germline CDR1 is MNHNS and CDR2 SASEGT. With 6 bases removed from V and 2 bases from J, the gap between germline ends came to 11 bases. CDR3 residues: CASRGVGAGANVLTF. The CDR3 nucleotides read TGTGCCAGCAGGGGCGTAGGGGCTGGGGCCAACGTCCTGACTTTC.

In its sample, this clone was seen once. V gene TRBV6-1 combines with J gene TRBJ2-5; TRBD2 aligns across 7 bases. Gene TRBJ2-7 matches the end of the DNA better, so the J call may be wrong. The CDR3 runs 15 residues. Germline loops: CDR1 MNHNS, CDR2 SASEGT. For the CDR3, the DNA is TGTGCCACGGCCCTGGGGGGAGCGGGGTCCTACGAGCAGTACTTC. It codes for CATALGGAGSYEQYF.

The CDR3 protein is CASSQGAPGGQPQHF. The DNA of the CDR3 is TGTGCCAGCAGCCAAGGCGCCCCCGGGGGGCAGCCCCAGCATTTT. The chain uses TRBV7-6 and TRBJ1-5, with D possibly being TRBD1 (5 bases). Looked up from germline, CDR1 is SGHVS and CDR2 is FNYEAQ. The CDR3 runs 15 residues. V was trimmed by 5 bases and J by 7 bases, leaving 18 bases between them. Drawing the rest from reference TRBV7-6 and TRBJ1-5, the complete variable domain is GAGVSQSPRYKVTKRGQDVALRCDPISGHVSLYWYRQALGQGPEFLTYFNYEAQQDKSGLPNDRFSAERPEGSISTLTIQRTEQRDSAMYRCASSQGAPGGQPQHFGDGTRLSIL.

This chain connects TRBV27 to TRBJ1-1; tentatively, D is TRBD1 (6 bases). This CDR3 has 15 amino acids. V lost 0 bases and J 4 bases, leaving 12 bases between the germline ends. The germline V gene has CDR1 MNHEY and CDR2 SMNVEV (reference sequence). The CDR3 protein is CASSLSGGQGTEAFF. CDR3 DNA sequence: TGTGCCAGCAGTTTATCGGGGGGGCAAGGCACTGAAGCTTTCTTT.

The CDR3 loop is CASRLTSGANVLTF. Here the CDR3 DNA reads TGTGCCAGCAGGCTAACCTCTGGGGCCAACGTCCTGACTTTC. J is TRBJ2-6 and V is TRBV2; D unresolved. Germline assignment: CDR1 SNHLY and CDR2 FYNNEI. This CDR3 region has 14 residues. Trimming removed 6 bases at V and 0 bases at J, with 6 bases between.

The rearrangement joins TRBV27 to TRBJ1-2; D possibly corresponds to TRBD1 (5 bases). Germline V CDR1 and CDR2: MNHEY, SMNVEV (reference sequence). Trimming took off 3 bases at V and 8 bases at J, with 13 bases between the two ends. The CDR3 is made up of 13 amino acids. CDR3 nucleotides: TGTGCCAGCAGTTTTGGGGGGTTGGGGGGCTACACCTTC. Translated, it gives CASSFGGLGGYTF.

On this clone: Relative to the germline gene, one junction end is altered; a read error may explain this. The genes are TRBV7-9 and TRBJ2-1; TRBD2 matches at 8 bases. This CDR3 is built from 14 residues. Germline V gene lookup returns CDR1 SEHNR and CDR2 FQNEAQ (reference sequence). The CDR3 loop is CSSSSPPSGGGEFF. For the CDR3, the DNA is TGTTCCAGCAGCTCCCCCCCGTCGGGAGGGGGGGAGTTCTTC.

The chain has TRBV19 and TRBJ1-2, with 9 positions matching TRBD1. Germline values: CDR1 LNHDA, CDR2 SQIVND (reference sequence). The ends lost 6 bases at V and 4 bases at J; junction bases unmatched: 12. CDR3 length equals 16 residues. The CDR3 loop is CASRPITGGVGYGYTF. DNA of the CDR3: TGTGCCAGTAGACCTATTACAGGGGGCGTCGGCTATGGCTACACCTTC.

The sample holds one count of this clone. Written as DNA, the CDR3 is TGCGCCAGCAGCCAAGATAAAGGGCCCCGAGGGACTGAAGCTTTCTTT. Protein sequence: CASSQDKGPRGTEAFF. The J gene is TRBJ1-1, the V gene TRBV4-1; no reliable D call. The V gene lost 0 bases and the J gene lost 5 bases, with 16 bases spanning the gap. The CDR3 extends over 16 amino acids. Looked up from germline, CDR1 is MGHRA and CDR2 is YSYEKL.